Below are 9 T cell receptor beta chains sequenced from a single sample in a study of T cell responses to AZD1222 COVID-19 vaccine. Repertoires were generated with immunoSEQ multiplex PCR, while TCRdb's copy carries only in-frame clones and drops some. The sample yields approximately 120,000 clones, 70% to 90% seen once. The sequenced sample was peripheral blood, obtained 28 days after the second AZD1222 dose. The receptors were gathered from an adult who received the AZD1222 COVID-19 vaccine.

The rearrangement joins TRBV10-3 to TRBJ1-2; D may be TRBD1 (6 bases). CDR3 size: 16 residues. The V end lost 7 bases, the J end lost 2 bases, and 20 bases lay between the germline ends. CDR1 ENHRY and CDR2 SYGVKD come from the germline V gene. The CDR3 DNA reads TGTGCCATCACCGAAGGCCCACAGGGTCCCAACTATGGCTACACCTTC. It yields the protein CAITEGPQGPNYGYTF.

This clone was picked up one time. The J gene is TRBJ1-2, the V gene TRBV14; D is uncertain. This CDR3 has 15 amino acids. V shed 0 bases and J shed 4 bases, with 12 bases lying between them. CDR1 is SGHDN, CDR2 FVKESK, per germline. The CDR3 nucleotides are TGTGCCAGCAGCCAAGATTGGCAGGCCACCTATGGCTACACCTTC. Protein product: CASSQDWQATYGYTF. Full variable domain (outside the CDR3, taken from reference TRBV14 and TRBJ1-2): EAGVTQFPSHSVIEKGQTVTLRCDPISGHDNLYWYRRVMGKEIKFLLHFVKESKQDESGMPNNRFLAERTGGTYSTLKVQPAELEDSGVYFCASSQDWQATYGYTFGSGTRLTVV.

The CDR3 sequence is CASSSYLGTTGELFF. In DNA form, the CDR3 reads TGTGCCAGCAGCTCCTACCTTGGTACCACCGGGGAGCTGTTTTTT. The chain combines TRBV7-2 with TRBJ2-2; D remains ambiguous. The CDR3 has 15 residues. Germline V gives CDR1 SGHTA, CDR2 FQGNSA. Trimming pared 4 bases from V and 4 bases from J, leaving 13 bases between.

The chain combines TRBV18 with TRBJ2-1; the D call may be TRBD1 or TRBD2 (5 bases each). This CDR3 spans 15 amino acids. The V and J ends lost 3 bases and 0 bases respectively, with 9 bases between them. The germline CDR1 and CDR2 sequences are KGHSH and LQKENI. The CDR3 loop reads CASSPGTSSYNEQFF. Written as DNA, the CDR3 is TGTGCCAGCTCACCCGGGACCAGCTCCTACAATGAGCAGTTCTTC.

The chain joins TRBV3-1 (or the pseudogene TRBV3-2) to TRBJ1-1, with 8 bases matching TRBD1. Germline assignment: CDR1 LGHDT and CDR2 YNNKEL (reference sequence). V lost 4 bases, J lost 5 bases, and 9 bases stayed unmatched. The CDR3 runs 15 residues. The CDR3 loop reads CASSPWTGSMTEAFF. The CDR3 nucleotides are TGTGCCAGCAGCCCCTGGACAGGGAGTATGACTGAAGCTTTCTTT.

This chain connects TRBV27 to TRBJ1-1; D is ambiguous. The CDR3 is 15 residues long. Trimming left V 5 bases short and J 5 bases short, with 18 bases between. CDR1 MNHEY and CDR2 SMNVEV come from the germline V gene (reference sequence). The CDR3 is CASSPPFGPGTEAFF. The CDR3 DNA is TGTGCCAGCAGTCCACCATTCGGGCCGGGAACTGAAGCTTTCTTT.

This CDR3 reads CASRDRDYPEAFF. CDR3 coding DNA: TGTGCCAGCAGGGACAGGGACTACCCTGAAGCTTTCTTT. The gene calls are TRBV12-3 or TRBV12-4 and TRBJ1-1; TRBD1 aligns across 8 bases. This CDR3 is 13 amino acids long. With 6 bases clipped from V and 6 bases from J, the junction kept 6 bases outside the gene matches.

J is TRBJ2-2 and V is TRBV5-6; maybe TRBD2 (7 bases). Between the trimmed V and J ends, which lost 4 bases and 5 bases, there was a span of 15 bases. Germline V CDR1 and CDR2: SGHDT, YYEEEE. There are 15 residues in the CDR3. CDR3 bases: TGTGCCAGCAGCCGTAGGGGGAGGGTAACCGGGGAGCTGTTTTTT. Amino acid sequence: CASSRRGRVTGELFF.

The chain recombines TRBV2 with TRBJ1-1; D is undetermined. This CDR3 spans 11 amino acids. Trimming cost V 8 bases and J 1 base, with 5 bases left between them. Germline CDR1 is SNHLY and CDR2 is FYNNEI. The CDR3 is CASDRNTEAFF. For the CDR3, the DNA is TGTGCCAGCGATAGGAACACTGAAGCTTTCTTT.